The rows below give T cell receptor beta chains drawn from one sample of a study of vaccination and CD4 T cells after COVID-19. Their antigens are not known. MiXCR was run by TCRdb on the PCR reads, yielding one entry per CDR3 protein. The profile shows 6,900 or so distinct CDR3 sequences, roughly two fifths of them singletons. Sequencing used CD4+ T cells from blood, cultured in vitro. The receptors derive from a human donor in good health. The CDR3 runs from the conserved cysteine through the conserved F or W. A D gene is named only where the DNA matches it firmly. Size is stated for part of the rows, as once, few or many counts, or as a class when the clone is expanded.

j_call: TRBJ2-5; v_call: TRBV9; clone_size: NA; cdr3_length: 16; d_call: TRBD1; cdr3_nt: TGTGCCAGCAGCGGAACCTGGACAGGGAGTCAAGAGACCCAGTACTTC; cdr3_aa: CASSGTWTGSQETQYF
j_call: TRBJ1-2; v_call: TRBV6-1; clone_size: NA; cdr3_length: 14; d_call: NA; cdr3_nt: TGTGCCAGCAGCTCGATCGGGGGTAACTATGGCTACACCTTC; cdr3_aa: CASSSIGGNYGYTF
j_call: TRBJ2-4; v_call: TRBV24-1; clone_size: NA; cdr3_length: 14; d_call: NA; cdr3_nt: TGTGCCACCACTACCGGTGGGGAGGATAACATTCAGTACTTC; cdr3_aa: CATTTGGEDNIQYF
j_call: TRBJ1-2; v_call: TRBV5-1; clone_size: NA; cdr3_length: 14; d_call: NA; cdr3_nt: TGCGCCAGCACCCTCGAGCAGGGGACTCGAGGCTACACCTTC; cdr3_aa: CASTLEQGTRGYTF
j_call: TRBJ2-5; v_call: TRBV6-2/TRBV6-3; clone_size: NA; cdr3_length: 11; d_call: NA; cdr3_nt: TGTGCCAGCAGTTACGGCGAGACCCAGTACTTC; cdr3_aa: CASSYGETQYF
j_call: TRBJ2-4; v_call: TRBV7-8; clone_size: NA; cdr3_length: 17; d_call: NA; cdr3_nt: TGTGCCAGCAGCTTAGGGTACAGGCGCGATCCCAAAAACATTCAGTACTTC; cdr3_aa: CASSLGYRRDPKNIQYF
j_call: TRBJ2-1; v_call: TRBV30; clone_size: few; cdr3_length: 12; d_call: NA; cdr3_nt: TGTGCCGGCCACGGCCCAGTCAATGAGCAGTTCTTC; cdr3_aa: CAGHGPVNEQFF
j_call: TRBJ2-5; v_call: TRBV5-1; clone_size: NA; cdr3_length: 17; d_call: NA; cdr3_nt: TGCGCCAGCAGCTTGGCCGGTATGGGGGCGAACGTAGAGACCCAGTACTTC; cdr3_aa: CASSLAGMGANVETQYF
j_call: TRBJ1-2; v_call: TRBV12-3/TRBV12-4; clone_size: NA; cdr3_length: 15; d_call: NA; cdr3_nt: TGTGCCAGCAGCCGCAAACAGGGAGCTAACTATGGCTACACCTTC; cdr3_aa: CASSRKQGANYGYTF
j_call: TRBJ2-5; v_call: TRBV10-3; clone_size: NA; cdr3_length: 16; d_call: NA; cdr3_nt: TGTGCCATCAGTGAAAACCTCGGGGGCCGACAAGAGACCCAGTACTTC; cdr3_aa: CAISENLGGRQETQYF
j_call: TRBJ2-7; v_call: TRBV28; clone_size: NA; cdr3_length: 18; d_call: TRBD2; cdr3_nt: TGTGCCAGCAGTCGGGGGGGCCACCTAGCGGGGGGCCTATACGAGCAGTACTTC; cdr3_aa: CASSRGGHLAGGLYEQYF
j_call: TRBJ2-1; v_call: TRBV7-8; clone_size: few; cdr3_length: 16; d_call: NA; cdr3_nt: TGTGCCAGCAGCTTATCGGAAATCGGCTCCTACAATGAGCAGTTCTTC; cdr3_aa: CASSLSEIGSYNEQFF
j_call: TRBJ1-2; v_call: TRBV6-5; clone_size: few; cdr3_length: 15; d_call: NA; cdr3_nt: TGTGCCAGCAGTTACTCGGGCAGGCCGGAGGAGGGCTACACCTTC; cdr3_aa: CASSYSGRPEEGYTF
j_call: TRBJ1-1; v_call: TRBV10-3; clone_size: NA; cdr3_length: 13; d_call: TRBD1; cdr3_nt: TGTGCCATCCGGGACAGGCCGAACACTGAAGCTTTCTTT; cdr3_aa: CAIRDRPNTEAFF
j_call: TRBJ2-7; v_call: TRBV6-5; clone_size: NA; cdr3_length: 15; d_call: NA; cdr3_nt: TGTGCCAGCAGTTACTCGTGGTCAGGAGCTGGCGAGCAGTACTTC; cdr3_aa: CASSYSWSGAGEQYF
j_call: TRBJ1-6; v_call: TRBV5-6; clone_size: NA; cdr3_length: 17; d_call: TRBD1; cdr3_nt: TGTGCCAGCAGCTACGGGACAGGGGGGTCAATGAATTCACCCCTCCACTTT; cdr3_aa: CASSYGTGGSMNSPLHF
j_call: TRBJ2-1; v_call: TRBV4-1; clone_size: NA; cdr3_length: 15; d_call: TRBD1; cdr3_nt: TGCGCCAGCAGCCAAGTAGTACAGGGGAAGAATGAGCAGTTCTTC; cdr3_aa: CASSQVVQGKNEQFF
j_call: TRBJ1-2; v_call: TRBV19; clone_size: few; cdr3_length: 13; d_call: NA; cdr3_nt: TGTGCCAGTAGTATATTCAGAAACTATGGCTACACCTTC; cdr3_aa: CASSIFRNYGYTF
j_call: TRBJ1-1; v_call: TRBV29-1; clone_size: NA; cdr3_length: 12; d_call: NA; cdr3_nt: TGCAGCGTTCGAGGGGGGGGCACTGAAGCTTTCTTT; cdr3_aa: CSVRGGGTEAFF
j_call: TRBJ2-5; v_call: TRBV7-7; clone_size: few; cdr3_length: 16; d_call: TRBD1; cdr3_nt: TGTGCCAGCAGCTTAACGGGACAGGGGGTTGGTGAGACCCAGTACTTC; cdr3_aa: CASSLTGQGVGETQYF
j_call: TRBJ2-3; v_call: TRBV6-4; clone_size: few; cdr3_length: 14; d_call: NA; cdr3_nt: TGTGCCAGCAGTGCGCAGACCAGCACAGATACGCAGTATTTT; cdr3_aa: CASSAQTSTDTQYF
j_call: TRBJ1-2; v_call: TRBV23-1; clone_size: few; cdr3_length: 16; d_call: NA; cdr3_nt: TGCGCCAGCAGTCAAGTTGTCAGGGAAAGGGACTATGGCTACACCTTC; cdr3_aa: CASSQVVRERDYGYTF
j_call: TRBJ1-1; v_call: TRBV7-2; clone_size: few; cdr3_length: 16; d_call: NA; cdr3_nt: TGTGCCAGCAGCCTAGGGGCGGGGGTCGGACACACTGAAGCTTTCTTT; cdr3_aa: CASSLGAGVGHTEAFF
j_call: TRBJ1-1; v_call: TRBV30; clone_size: NA; cdr3_length: 13; d_call: NA; cdr3_nt: TGTGCCTGGAGTAAGGGGCCAGACACTGAAGCTTTCTTT; cdr3_aa: CAWSKGPDTEAFF
j_call: TRBJ1-6; v_call: TRBV7-6; clone_size: NA; cdr3_length: 15; d_call: NA; cdr3_nt: TGTGCCAGCAGCCCTACGGCAGGGTCGCAGTCACCCCTCCACTTT; cdr3_aa: CASSPTAGSQSPLHF
j_call: TRBJ2-5; v_call: TRBV7-2; clone_size: NA; cdr3_length: 11; d_call: NA; cdr3_nt: TGTGCCAGCAGCATCCAAGAGACCCAGTACTTC; cdr3_aa: CASSIQETQYF
j_call: TRBJ2-3; v_call: TRBV20-1; clone_size: NA; cdr3_length: 13; d_call: NA; cdr3_nt: TGCAGTGCTAGCCGCGCCGGCACAGATACGCAGTATTTT; cdr3_aa: CSASRAGTDTQYF
j_call: TRBJ1-2; v_call: TRBV4-3; clone_size: NA; cdr3_length: 13; d_call: NA; cdr3_nt: TGCGCCAGCAGCCAAGTCCGTAGCTATGGCTACACCTTC; cdr3_aa: CASSQVRSYGYTF
j_call: TRBJ1-1; v_call: TRBV12-3/TRBV12-4; clone_size: NA; cdr3_length: 15; d_call: NA; cdr3_nt: TGTGCCAGCAGTTTATGGGGCCGGATCAACACTGAAGCTTTCTTT; cdr3_aa: CASSLWGRINTEAFF
j_call: TRBJ1-1; v_call: TRBV2; clone_size: few; cdr3_length: 14; d_call: NA; cdr3_nt: TGTGCCAGCAGCTACCGGACGGGAAACACTGAAGCTTTCTTT; cdr3_aa: CASSYRTGNTEAFF
j_call: TRBJ1-6; v_call: TRBV12-3/TRBV12-4; clone_size: NA; cdr3_length: 15; d_call: NA; cdr3_nt: TGTGCCAGCAGATTAGGGGGGGGCGCGAATTCACCCCTCCACTTT; cdr3_aa: CASRLGGGANSPLHF
j_call: TRBJ1-5; v_call: TRBV6-2/TRBV6-3; clone_size: few; cdr3_length: 18; d_call: TRBD1; cdr3_nt: TGTGCCAGCAGTTACCTTTTTGGTCAGGGACAGGGGAATCAGCCCCAGCATTTT; cdr3_aa: CASSYLFGQGQGNQPQHF
j_call: TRBJ2-7; v_call: TRBV4-1; clone_size: NA; cdr3_length: 14; d_call: NA; cdr3_nt: TGCGCCAGCAGCCAAGAGGAGACTTCCAACGAGCAGTACTTC; cdr3_aa: CASSQEETSNEQYF
j_call: TRBJ1-5; v_call: TRBV7-8; clone_size: NA; cdr3_length: 14; d_call: NA; cdr3_nt: TGTGCCAGCAGCTTAGTTGAGAGCAATCAGCCCCAGCATTTT; cdr3_aa: CASSLVESNQPQHF
j_call: TRBJ1-1; v_call: TRBV4-3; clone_size: few; cdr3_length: 14; d_call: TRBD1; cdr3_nt: TGCGCCAGCAGCCAAGACAGGGGGATCGGTGAAGCTTTCTTT; cdr3_aa: CASSQDRGIGEAFF
j_call: TRBJ1-2; v_call: TRBV9; clone_size: few; cdr3_length: 14; d_call: NA; cdr3_nt: TGTGCCAGCAGCCCGAACAACCAGGGGACCGGCTACACCTTC; cdr3_aa: CASSPNNQGTGYTF
j_call: TRBJ1-2; v_call: TRBV27; clone_size: NA; cdr3_length: 12; d_call: NA; cdr3_nt: TGTGCCAGCACGTTAAGGTTAGCGGGCTACACCTTC; cdr3_aa: CASTLRLAGYTF
j_call: TRBJ2-1; v_call: TRBV19; clone_size: NA; cdr3_length: 16; d_call: NA; cdr3_nt: TGTGCCAGTAGTATCTCGGCGGGATTAGCCGCGGTTGAGCAGTTCTTC; cdr3_aa: CASSISAGLAAVEQFF
j_call: TRBJ2-1; v_call: TRBV2; clone_size: NA; cdr3_length: 15; d_call: TRBD2; cdr3_nt: TGTGCCAGCAGTGAAGCCCTAGCGGGAATGGATGAGCAGTTCTTC; cdr3_aa: CASSEALAGMDEQFF
j_call: TRBJ2-5; v_call: TRBV7-2; clone_size: few; cdr3_length: 13; d_call: NA; cdr3_nt: TGTGCCAGCAGCTTATTCAGCGTGGAGACCCAGTACTTC; cdr3_aa: CASSLFSVETQYF
j_call: TRBJ1-1; v_call: TRBV20-1; clone_size: NA; cdr3_length: 13; d_call: TRBD1; cdr3_nt: TGCAGTGCATTTCGACAGGGAGAGACTGAAGCTTTCTTT; cdr3_aa: CSAFRQGETEAFF